This T cell receptor (beta chain) comes out of a study of blood T cell repertoires in COVID-19. TCRdb keeps only in-frame clones here, not all; method: immunoSEQ multiplex PCR. The repertoire holds approximately 200,000 clones, with approximately 84% as singletons. The V gene's germline CDR1 is SNHLY and CDR2 FYNNEI. This CDR3 spans 14 amino acids. Trimming left V 7 bases short and J 6 bases short, with 17 bases between. The chain combines TRBV2 with TRBJ2-3; D possibly corresponds to TRBD2 (5 bases). The TCR comes from a woman of 80 years or more with COVID-19, enrolled during active disease. What was sequenced was peripheral blood. CDR3 in DNA: TGTGCCAGCAACCCCGGAGCCTTAGCGGATACGCAGTATTTT. It yields the protein CASNPGALADTQYF.